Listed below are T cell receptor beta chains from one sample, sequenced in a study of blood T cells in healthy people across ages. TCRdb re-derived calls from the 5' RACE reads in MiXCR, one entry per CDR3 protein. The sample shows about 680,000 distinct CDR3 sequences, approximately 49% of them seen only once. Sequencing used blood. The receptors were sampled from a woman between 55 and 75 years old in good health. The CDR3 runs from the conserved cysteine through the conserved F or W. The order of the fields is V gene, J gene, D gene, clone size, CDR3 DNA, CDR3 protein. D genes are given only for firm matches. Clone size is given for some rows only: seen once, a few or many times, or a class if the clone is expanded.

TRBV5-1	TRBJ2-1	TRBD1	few	TGCGCCAGCAGGAAGGGGGCGACCTCCTACAATGAGCAGTTCTTC	CASRKGATSYNEQFF
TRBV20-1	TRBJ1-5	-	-	TGCAGTGCTAGAGATTTCCAGGGAAACAATCAGCCCCAGCATTTT	CSARDFQGNNQPQHF
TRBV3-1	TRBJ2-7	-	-	TGTGCCAGCAGCCAAGGAGGAGGGCTTGGAGCAAACCCCTACGAGCAGTACTTC	CASSQGGGLGANPYEQYF
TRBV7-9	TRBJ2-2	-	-	TGTGCCAGCCCCGGGACACTAAACACCGGGGAGCTGTTTTTT	CASPGTLNTGELFF
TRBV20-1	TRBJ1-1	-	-	TGCAGTGCTAGCAGGGTGAGGACTGAAGCTTTCTTT	CSASRVRTEAFF
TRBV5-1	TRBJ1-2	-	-	TGCGCCAGCAGTTCTGATAGTTCTAACTATGGCTACACCTTC	CASSSDSSNYGYTF
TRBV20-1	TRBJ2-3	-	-	TGCAGTGCTAGGATTGGCGGAAGCACAGATACGCAGTATTTT	CSARIGGSTDTQYF
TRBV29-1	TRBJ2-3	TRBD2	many	TGCAGCGTTGCGGGACTACCAACGCAGTATTTT	CSVAGLPTQYF
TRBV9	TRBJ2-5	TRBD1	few	TGTGCCAGCAGCGACCGGACAGGGAGAGAGACCCAGTACTTC	CASSDRTGRETQYF
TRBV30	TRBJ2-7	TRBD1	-	TGTGCCTGGAGGATTAAACAGGGGGCTTGGCTCTCCTACGAGCAGTACTTC	CAWRIKQGAWLSYEQYF
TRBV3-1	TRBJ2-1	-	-	TGTGCCAGCAGCCGCTTGGTTTACAATGAGCAGTTCTTC	CASSRLVYNEQFF
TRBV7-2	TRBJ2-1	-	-	TGTGCCAGCAGCTTACTGGGGGGACCCGCCTACAATGAGCAGTTCTTC	CASSLLGGPAYNEQFF
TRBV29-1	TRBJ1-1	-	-	TGCAGCGTTCTAGGAGGTATGAACACTGAAGCTTTCTTT	CSVLGGMNTEAFF
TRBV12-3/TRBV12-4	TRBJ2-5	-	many	TGTGCCAGCAGTTTATCAGGGTACAGGGAGACCCAGTACTTC	CASSLSGYRETQYF
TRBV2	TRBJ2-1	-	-	TGTGCCAGCAGCGGTTTGGAGTCGGACTACAATGAGCAGTTCTTC	CASSGLESDYNEQFF
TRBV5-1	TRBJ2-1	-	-	TGCGCCAGCAGCGGGGAGCGGGTATACAATGAGCAGTTCTTC	CASSGERVYNEQFF
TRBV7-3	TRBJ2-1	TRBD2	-	TGTGCCAGCAGCTTATTTGGCGGGAGCCCCAATGAGCAGTTCTTC	CASSLFGGSPNEQFF
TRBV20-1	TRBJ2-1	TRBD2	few	TGCAGTGCTAGAAGGGCGTCTAGCGGATACAATGAGCAGTTCTTC	CSARRASSGYNEQFF
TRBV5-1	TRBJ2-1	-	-	TGCGCCAGCAGCGTGGGGGGAGCAGATGAGCAGTTCTTC	CASSVGGADEQFF
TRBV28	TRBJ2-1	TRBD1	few	TGTGCCAGCATGAGGGCAGGGGGCAGATCGGAGCAGTTCTTC	CASMRAGGRSEQFF
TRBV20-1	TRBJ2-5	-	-	TGCAGTGCTAGAGATGATAGGGGGAAGGAAGAGACCCAGTACTTC	CSARDDRGKEETQYF
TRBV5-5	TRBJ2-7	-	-	TGTGCCAGCAGCTTATCTCGGAGGGAGGCCAGCTACGAGCAGTACTTC	CASSLSRREASYEQYF
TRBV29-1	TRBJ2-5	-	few	TGCAGCGCTCCTGGGATAATGGAGACCCAGTACTTC	CSAPGIMETQYF
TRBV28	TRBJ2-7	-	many	TGTGCCAGCAGTCCAAGATTCGAGCAGTACTTC	CASSPRFEQYF
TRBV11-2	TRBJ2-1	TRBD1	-	TGTGCCAGCAGCTCGACCGGGACAGCCTCCTACAATGAGCAGTTCTTC	CASSSTGTASYNEQFF
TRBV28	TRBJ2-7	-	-	TGTGCCAGCAGTGTGGGACTTTTATACGAGCAGTACTTC	CASSVGLLYEQYF
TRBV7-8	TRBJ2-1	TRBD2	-	TGTGCCAGCAGCTTAGTAAGGCGGGGTCGGGCTAGCGGGAGCATATACAATGAGCAGTTCTTC	CASSLVRRGRASGSIYNEQFF
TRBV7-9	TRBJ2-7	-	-	TGTGCCAGCAGCTTTAGGCCGGGGGCCTACGAGCAGTACTTC	CASSFRPGAYEQYF
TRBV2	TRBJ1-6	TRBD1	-	TGTGCCAGCACCCGACAGGGGAATAATTCACCCCTCCACTTT	CASTRQGNNSPLHF
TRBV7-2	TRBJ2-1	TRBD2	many	TGTGCCAGCAGCCAAGGACTAGCAATGGGGGAGCAGTTCTTC	CASSQGLAMGEQFF
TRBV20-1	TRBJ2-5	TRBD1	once	TGCGGTGCTAGAACAGGGGGCTTCACTAGTGAGCAGTACTTC	CGARTGGFTSEQYF
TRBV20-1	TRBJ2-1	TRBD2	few	TGCAGTGCTAGCGGGAGGGTCCCTGAGCAGTTCTTC	CSASGRVPEQFF
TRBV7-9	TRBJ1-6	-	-	TGTGCCAGCAGCTCAAACGGGGTGCGACGGTATTCACCCCTCCACTTT	CASSSNGVRRYSPLHF
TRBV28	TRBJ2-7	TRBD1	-	TGTGCCAGCAGGGGACCCCCCGGGACAGGGGGCTTCGAGCAGTACTTC	CASRGPPGTGGFEQYF
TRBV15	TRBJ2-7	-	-	TGTGCCACCAGTCACGGAAGCTCCTACGAGCAGTACTTC	CATSHGSSYEQYF
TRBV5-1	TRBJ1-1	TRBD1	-	TGCGCCAGCAGCACCCCAGGGGGGACTGAAGCTTTCTTT	CASSTPGGTEAFF
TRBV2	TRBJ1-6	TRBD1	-	TGTGCCAGCAGTGAAAGACAGGGTTTAAGTACCCACTTT	CASSERQGLSTHF
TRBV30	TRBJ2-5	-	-	TGTGCCTGGAGTCTTGACGGGAAAGAGACCCAGTACTTC	CAWSLDGKETQYF
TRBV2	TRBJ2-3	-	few	TGTGCCAGCAGTGCTGTAGGACAGACCACAGATACGCAGTATTTT	CASSAVGQTTDTQYF
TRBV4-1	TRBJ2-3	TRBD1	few	TGCGCCAGCAGCCTGTTCTTATCCGGGACAGGTTTCACAGATACGCAGTATTTT	CASSLFLSGTGFTDTQYF
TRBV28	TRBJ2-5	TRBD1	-	TGTGCCAGCACTCGGGACAGGGTAGGGGAGACCCAGTACTTC	CASTRDRVGETQYF
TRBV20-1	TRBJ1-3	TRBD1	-	TGCAGTGCAAAGACAGGGAGCTCTGGAAACACCATATCTTTT	CSAKTGSSGNTISF
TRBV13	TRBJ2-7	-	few	TGTGCCAGCAGTGAAGGCAGGGGCTCCTACGAGCAGTACTTC	CASSEGRGSYEQYF
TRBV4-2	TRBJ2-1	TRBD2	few	TGTGCCAGCAGCCAAGTATCCCTCGGGGGGGGACGGAATGAGCAGTTCTTC	CASSQVSLGGGRNEQFF
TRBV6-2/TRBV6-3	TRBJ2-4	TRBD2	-	TGTGCCAGCAGTTACAAAGCGGGAGCGGGTGAGCAGTACTTC	CASSYKAGAGEQYF
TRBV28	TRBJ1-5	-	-	TGTGCTAGCGGTACCCAGGGGTTGTATCAGCCCCAGCATTTT	CASGTQGLYQPQHF
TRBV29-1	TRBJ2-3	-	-	TGCAGCGTCCGCGCGGCGGTCACAGATACGCAGTATTTT	CSVRAAVTDTQYF
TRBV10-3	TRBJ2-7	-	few	TGTGCCATCAGTTCACCAGGGGCGGAAGAGCAGTACTTC	CAISSPGAEEQYF
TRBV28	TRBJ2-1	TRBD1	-	TGTGCCAGCAGTCCCCAACCGGGACAGGGACCCTACAATGAGCAGTTCTTC	CASSPQPGQGPYNEQFF
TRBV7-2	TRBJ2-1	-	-	TGTGCCAGCAGCTCCCAGGGGGGAGGGCCAGCAATGTTCTTC	CASSSQGGGPAMFF
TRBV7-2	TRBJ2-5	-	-	TGTGCCAGCAGCTTATCTGTTGGGGGACCTGGGGAGACCCAGTACTTC	CASSLSVGGPGETQYF
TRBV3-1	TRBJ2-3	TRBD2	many	TGTGCCAGCAGCCAGGCTAGCGGGAGCACAGATACGCAGTATTTT	CASSQASGSTDTQYF
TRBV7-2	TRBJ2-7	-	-	TGTGCCAGCAGCTTAGGCAGCGGGACAGCTCCCCGGGGCTCCTACAATGAGCAGTACTTC	CASSLGSGTAPRGSYNEQYF
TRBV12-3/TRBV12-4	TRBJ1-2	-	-	TGTGCCGGCAGTTTGCTCCGACGGGTTAACTATGGCTACACCTTC	CAGSLLRRVNYGYTF
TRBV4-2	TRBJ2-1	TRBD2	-	TGTGCCAGCAGCCATGAGGCGGGAGGGATCATTGAGCAGTTCTTC	CASSHEAGGIIEQFF
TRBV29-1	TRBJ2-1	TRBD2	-	TGCAGCGTTGAAGGACTAGCTAAGTACGAGCAGTTCTTC	CSVEGLAKYEQFF
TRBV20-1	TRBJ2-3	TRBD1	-	TGCAGTGCCGTTCCGGACAGGGGCTACGGACCCCTCACAGATACGCAGTATTTT	CSAVPDRGYGPLTDTQYF